Each of the 9 T cell receptor beta chains below was sequenced from the same sample in a study of T cell changes during pregnancy in multiple sclerosis. TCRdb's table, derived via immunoSEQ multiplex PCR, lists solely in-frame clones and lacks some. In the table there are 70,000 to 85,000 clones, about 92% of which are singletons. Sample: peripheral blood, taken before pregnancy. These receptors were obtained from a female donor with multiple sclerosis, enrolled in a pregnancy study.

This chain joins TRBV7-3 and TRBJ2-5, with D hard to call. CDR3 length: 13 residues. The germline V gene encodes CDR1 SGHTA and CDR2 FQGTGA. Trimming stripped 5 bases from V and 1 base from J, with 8 bases between. CDR3 DNA: TGTGCCAGCAGCCCCCTCCCCCAAGAGACCCAGTACTTC. As protein: CASSPLPQETQYF. Supplemented by reference TRBV7-3 and TRBJ2-5, the full variable domain reads GAGVSQTPSNKVTEKGKYVELRCDPISGHTALYWYRQSLGQGPEFLIYFQGTGAADDSGLPNDRFFAVRPEGSVSTLKIQRTERGDSAVYLCASSPLPQETQYFGPGTRLLVL.

The chain has TRBV2 and TRBJ2-4; D gene unclear. The CDR3 sequence is 18 residues long. V was trimmed by 4 bases and J by 3 bases, leaving 22 bases between them. Germline CDR1 SNHLY, CDR2 FYNNEI. The CDR3 reads CASSGASHTTSYKNIQYF. The DNA for the CDR3 is TGTGCCAGCAGTGGTGCCTCTCATACTACCAGTTACAAAAACATTCAGTACTTC.

This chain links TRBV6-1 with TRBJ1-1; D unresolved. This CDR3 comprises 13 residues. The V end was cut by 6 bases, the J end by 1 base, with 9 bases between. Germline V gene sequence: CDR1 MNHNS, CDR2 SASEGT. The CDR3 loop reads CASSLTENTEAFF. CDR3 bases: TGTGCCAGCAGCCTCACAGAGAACACTGAAGCTTTCTTT.

The DNA for the CDR3 is TGCGCCAGCAGCCAAGTGGATCTAGGAATCTCCTACAATGAGCAGTTCTTC. Residues: CASSQVDLGISYNEQFF. The rearrangement joins TRBV4-1 to TRBJ2-1, with D hard to call. The germline V gene encodes CDR1 MGHRA and CDR2 YSYEKL. CDR3 length: 17 amino acids. Trimming removed 1 base at V and 0 bases at J, with 13 bases between.

This chain connects TRBV9 to TRBJ2-3; D is perhaps TRBD2 (5 bases). Germline values: CDR1 SGDLS, CDR2 YYNGEE. Deletions cut 2 bases from V and 4 bases from J, with 11 bases between. The CDR3 covers 14 residues. The CDR3 DNA sequence: TGTGCCAGCAGCGTCCTAACTAGACCAGATACGCAGTATTTT. Encoded protein: CASSVLTRPDTQYF.

The chain combines TRBV7-2 with TRBJ1-2; 11 positions agree with TRBD1. CDR1 and CDR2 (germline): SGHTA, FQGNSA. The CDR3 contains 16 residues. The junction had 5 bases not matched to a gene; V was cut back by 5 bases and J by 0 bases. This CDR3 is CASSPRGQGANYGYTF. The CDR3 nucleotides are TGTGCCAGCAGCCCTAGGGGACAGGGGGCTAACTATGGCTACACCTTC.

V gene TRBV5-6 combines with J gene TRBJ2-6, with D unresolved. V lost 6 bases and J lost 0, with 10 bases in between. Germline-derived CDR1 and CDR2 are SGHDT and YYEEEE. The CDR3 loop spans 15 amino acids. CDR3 bases: TGTGCCAGCACCTCCGAGATCTCTGGGGCCAACGTCCTGACTTTC. It is translated as CASTSEISGANVLTF.

In this sample, this clone turned up once. V usage is TRBV7-2 and J usage is TRBJ2-1; 15 nucleotides align to TRBD2. This CDR3 region has 18 residues. Germline lookup yields CDR1 SGHTA and CDR2 FQGNSA. The trim removed 5 bases at V and 3 bases at J, leaving 8 bases unmatched. The DNA for the CDR3 is TGTGCCAGCAGCACCTGGACTAGCGGGAGGGCAATCTACAATGAGCAGTTCTTC. This translates into CASSTWTSGRAIYNEQFF.

V usage is TRBV5-1 and J usage is TRBJ2-7; unclear D gene. Germline assignment: CDR1 SGHRS and CDR2 YFSETQ. This CDR3 has 11 residues. Trimming cost V 4 bases and J 4 bases, with 6 bases left between them. CDR3 DNA sequence: TGCGCCAGCAGCGACAAGTACGAGCAGTACTTC. Translation gives CASSDKYEQYF.